This T cell receptor (beta chain) was recorded in a study of T-cell memory formation after mild COVID-19. Regarding the study as a whole: Later expanders leaned CD4+, whereas day 15 to 85 contracting clones were balanced CD4/CD8.

Remarks on this clonotype: Its antigen is currently unknown.

CDR3 length: 15 amino acids. The V end was cut by 6 bases, the J end by 0 bases, with 13 bases between. Germline V gene sequence: CDR1 SNHLY, CDR2 FYNNEI. Using its own MiXCR run on the 5' RACE reads, TCRdb lists one record per CDR3 protein. The sample carries about 430,000 distinct CDR3 sequences, approximately 25% recorded once. The sequence was obtained from an adult woman who had mild COVID-19 (a few samples of this study predate the infection). Cell type and time point are not known. Sequencing input: PBMCs or a T cell subset sorted from them (not recorded which). The chain employs TRBV2 and TRBJ2-3; D might be TRBD1 (6 bases). The CDR3 loop reads CASSPGHTSTDTQYF. Written as DNA, the CDR3 is TGTGCCAGCAGCCCGGGACACACTAGCACAGATACGCAGTATTTT.